The 18 T cell receptor beta chains below were found in one sample sequenced in a study of T cells after yellow fever vaccination. TCRdb re-called the 5' RACE reads through MiXCR, storing one row per CDR3 protein. The repertoire holds some 120,000 distinct CDR3 sequences, with 7.5% to 10% as singletons. The sample here was CD8+ T cells sorted from PBMCs, taken on the day of the yellow fever booster vaccination. These receptors were obtained from a man between 18 and 29 years old who received the YFV17D yellow fever vaccine.

The chain is built from TRBV28 and TRBJ1-2, with D unresolved. Germline values: CDR1 MDHEN, CDR2 SYDVKM. V gave up 5 bases and J gave up 2 bases, with 0 bases separating them. This CDR3 comprises 10 residues. The CDR3 spells CASSNYGYTF. The CDR3 DNA follows: TGTGCCAGCAGTAACTATGGCTACACCTTC.

The chain uses TRBV5-4 and TRBJ2-7, with 7 bases fitting TRBD1. V lost 4 bases to trimming and J lost 3 bases; unmatched junction nucleotides: 19. The CDR3 runs to 18 residues. The germline V gene has CDR1 SGHNT and CDR2 YYREEE (reference sequence). This CDR3 reads CASSEGPSNRGLNYEQYF. The CDR3 coding sequence is TGTGCCAGCAGCGAAGGTCCGTCCAACAGGGGCTTGAACTACGAGCAGTACTTC.

This clonotype has a handful of counts. The chain uses TRBV7-6 and TRBJ1-1; D gene uncertain. The CDR3 contains 14 residues. Deletions cut 1 base from V and 4 bases from J, with 10 bases between. Germline V gene lookup returns CDR1 SGHVS and CDR2 FNYEAQ. The CDR3 loop is CASSLVSGSTEAFF. The CDR3, as DNA: TGTGCCAGCAGCTTAGTGAGTGGTTCCACTGAAGCTTTCTTT.

In its sample, this clonotype was seen a few times. The rearrangement joins TRBV12-3 or TRBV12-4 to TRBJ1-6; D remains unclear. The V and J ends lost 1 base and 16 bases respectively, with 11 bases between them. This CDR3 contains 12 residues. DNA of the CDR3: TGTGCCAGCAGTTTAGATCTCTCTCCTCTCCACTTT. This encodes CASSLDLSPLHF.

This clonotype was observed many times. The chain combines TRBV10-3 with TRBJ2-1; 9 nucleotides line up with TRBD2. The CDR3 covers 16 residues. After removal of 6 bases from V and 3 bases from J, the junction contained 9 bases not matched to a gene. Germline CDR1 ENHRY, CDR2 SYGVKD. In nucleotides, the CDR3 is TGTGCCATCAGAACGGCGGGAGGGTCCGACTACAATGAGCAGTTCTTC. This sequence encodes CAIRTAGGSDYNEQFF.

The rearrangement uses TRBV6-5 and TRBJ1-2, with D unclear. The CDR3 spans 11 residues. The germline gives CDR1 MNHEY, CDR2 SVGAGI. Trimming left V 6 bases short and J 4 bases short, with 6 bases between. CDR3 nucleotide sequence: TGTGCCAGCAGCAAGGGCTATGGCTACACCTTC. Its protein is CASSKGYGYTF.

The V gene is TRBV4-1, the J gene TRBJ2-1, with 9 bases identical to TRBD2. This CDR3 has 16 residues. Germline loops: CDR1 MGHRA, CDR2 YSYEKL. The trim removed 1 base at V and 5 bases at J, leaving 6 bases unmatched. This chain's CDR3 is CASSQVGGGANNEQFF. For the CDR3, the DNA is TGCGCCAGCAGCCAAGTAGGCGGGGGGGCAAACAATGAGCAGTTCTTC.

This clonotype was picked up many times. The chain joins TRBV6-4 to TRBJ2-1, with 8 bases lining up with TRBD2. There are 13 residues in the CDR3. Germline lookup yields CDR1 MRHNA and CDR2 SNTAGT. The trim removed 5 bases at V and 5 bases at J, leaving 2 bases unmatched. CDR3 loop: CASSPTSDNEQFF. The CDR3 DNA sequence: TGTGCCAGCAGTCCGACTAGCGACAATGAGCAGTTCTTC.

This clonotype was counted a few times. This rearrangement joins TRBV9 to TRBJ2-5; D is possibly TRBD1 or TRBD2 (6 bases each). CDR1 and CDR2 from the germline V gene are SGDLS and YYNGEE. Trimming cost V 2 bases and J 0 bases, with 11 bases left between them. The CDR3 is 15 residues long. CDR3 sequence reads: CASSVRGEYQETQYF. For the CDR3, the DNA is TGTGCCAGCAGCGTGAGGGGGGAGTACCAAGAGACCCAGTACTTC. Variable domain in full (rest from reference TRBV9 and TRBJ2-5): DSGVTQTPKHLITATGQRVTLRCSPRSGDLSVYWYQQSLDQGLQFLIQYYNGEERAKGNILERFSAQQFPDLHSELNLSSLELGDSALYFCASSVRGEYQETQYFGPGTRLLVL.

This clonotype was observed many times. The chain uses TRBV7-8 and TRBJ2-7, with 9 bases that match TRBD1. Germline-derived CDR1 and CDR2 are SGHVS and FQNEAQ. The CDR3 has 16 residues. Unmatched junction bases numbered 9, after V lost 5 bases and J lost 1 base. The CDR3 DNA follows: TGTGCCAGCAGCCCCCCTTTAGGGACAGGGTCCTACGAGCAGTACGTC. Its protein product is CASSPPLGTGSYEQYV.

This clonotype has more than one count but fewer than ten. CDR3 DNA sequence: TGTGCCAGCAGCGCTGGGACTAGCGGGCGTCGGGAGACCCAGTACTTC. It translates to CASSAGTSGRRETQYF. The gene calls are TRBV11-3 and TRBJ2-5; 12 bases are a match to TRBD2. The CDR3 is 16 residues long. V shed 5 bases, J shed 5 bases, and the junction held 9 bases outside the gene matches. Germline V CDR1 and CDR2: SGHNT, YENEEA.

A few counts support this clonotype. The V gene is TRBV7-9, the J gene TRBJ2-7; D is possibly TRBD1 (6 bases). Trimming left V 0 bases short and J 11 bases short, with 14 bases between. CDR1 is SEHNR, CDR2 FQNEAQ, per germline (reference sequence). This CDR3 has 13 residues. CDR3 loop: CASSLALGAGEYF. The CDR3 DNA sequence: TGTGCCAGCAGCTTAGCGCTGGGGGCCGGTGAGTACTTC.

The CDR3 bases are TGTGCCAGCAGTCCACGGAAGAACTATGGCTACACCTTC. Translated, it gives CASSPRKNYGYTF. The chain carries TRBV27 and TRBJ1-2, with D uncertain. The germline CDR1 and CDR2 sequences are MNHEY and SMNVEV (reference sequence). Trimming pared 5 bases from V and 2 bases from J, leaving 9 bases between. CDR3 size: 13 residues.

The J gene is TRBJ2-5, the V gene TRBV4-1, with D perhaps given as TRBD1 or TRBD2 (5 bases each). V shed 3 bases and J shed 5 bases, with 16 bases lying between them. CDR3 length: 15 residues. CDR1 and CDR2 (germline): MGHRA, YSYEKL. CDR3 bases: TGCGCCAGCAGCCACCGGGGCTTCACGGGGGAGACCCAGTACTTC. It translates to CASSHRGFTGETQYF.

Only a few counts were recorded for this clonotype. The rearrangement links TRBV6-1 to TRBJ2-7; TRBD1 or TRBD2 may be the D gene (5 bases each). Trimming shortened V by 4 bases and J by 3 bases, and 16 bases separated the two germline ends. The CDR3 has 15 amino acids. The V gene's germline CDR1 is MNHNS and CDR2 SASEGT. CDR3 sequence reads: CASSAGWDVFYEQYV. CDR3 DNA: TGTGCCAGCAGTGCAGGTTGGGACGTTTTCTACGAGCAGTACGTC.

The rearrangement links TRBV3-1 to TRBJ1-2; D not resolved. Germline-derived CDR1 and CDR2 are LGHDT and YNNKEL (reference sequence). There are 15 residues in the CDR3. Trimming removed 4 bases from V and 4 bases from J, with 16 bases in between. DNA of the CDR3: TGTGCCAGCAGCCGAAAGCGAGAGGGAGCCTATGGCTACACCTTC. This sequence encodes CASSRKREGAYGYTF.

The rearrangement links TRBV7-8 to TRBJ2-3; 12 nucleotides match TRBD2. Looked up from germline, CDR1 is SGHVS and CDR2 is FQNEAQ. The CDR3 extends over 17 amino acids. Trimming removed 6 bases from V and 2 bases from J; junction bases left unmatched: 9. The CDR3 nucleotides read TGTGCCAGCAGAGAAAGACTAGCGGGGGAGCCCACAGATACGCAGTATTTT. Its protein product is CASRERLAGEPTDTQYF.

The V gene is TRBV27, the J gene TRBJ2-7, with TRBD2 matching 8 bases. Germline CDR1 MNHEY, CDR2 SMNVEV (reference sequence). With V trimmed by 6 bases and J by 2 bases, 9 bases remained unmatched. This CDR3 spans 15 amino acids. The CDR3 bases are TGTGCCAGCAGGCCACTAGCGGAGGGCACCTACGAGCAGTACTTC. It specifies CASRPLAEGTYEQYF.